At least ten counts were recorded for the clone carrying this T cell receptor beta chain. Its cognate antigen is unknown. CDR3 size: 17 residues. V lost 3 bases to trimming and J lost 9 bases, with 28 bases between them. The data were obtained in a study of T-cell reconstitution after alpha-beta-depleted transplantation in children. Findings and limits, study-wide: Expanded graft clones, several hundred of them, were reportedly the source of alpha-beta T cells about two months after transplant. By one year post-transplant, T-cell counts and diversity largely arose from T cells that were newly produced. Recipient T cells and thymic progenitors that survived gave rise to the high TCRbeta diversity observed at day 60 in some patients.

Unique molecular identifiers were incorporated when the TCRbeta library was constructed. Each CDR3 protein is one row after TCRdb ran MiXCR on the PCR reads. There are about 160,000 distinct CDR3 sequences in the sample; approximately 10% occur only once, and roughly 13% lies in the top ten. Specimen: PBMCs, collected before TCRalphabeta/CD19-depleted stem cell transplant. This TCR came from a boy between 2 and 15 years old with acute myeloid leukemia, due to receive a stem cell transplant. The gene calls are TRBV5-7 and TRBJ2-7; D may be TRBD1 (6 bases). TRBV5-7 has ORF status, its function being uncertain. Here the CDR3 reads CASSSQNLRQDLRAQYF. CDR3 coding DNA: TGTGCCAGCAGCTCGCAAAACCTAAGACAGGATCTACGAGCGCAGTACTTC.